The rows below give T cell receptor beta chains drawn from one sample of a study of technical replicates of blood from a handful of donors. The protocol was immunoSEQ multiplex PCR, while the TCRdb copy is restricted to in-frame clones and leaves out a portion. The sample lists 17,000 or so clones; around nine tenths were seen once. Sequenced: PBMCs. The origin of the receptors is a human donor in good health. CDR3s include the opening cysteine and the closing phenylalanine or tryptophan. Each record gives: J gene, clone size, D gene, CDR3 length, V gene, CDR3 DNA, CDR3 protein. A D gene is named only where the DNA matches it firmly. Clone size is stated in some rows and not others, as once, few, many or a class when expanded.

TRBJ2-1 NA TRBD2 15 TRBV7-8 TGTGCCAGCAGAAGATTAGCGGGAGCTTACAATGAGCAGTTCTTC CASRRLAGAYNEQFF
TRBJ2-7 NA TRBD2 14 TRBV2 TGTGCCACCAAGACTAGCCCAAGAGACAACGAGCAGTACTTC CATKTSPRDNEQYF
TRBJ2-1 NA TRBD2 14 TRBV19 TGTGCCAGTAGCACTAGCGGGAGCTACAATGAGCAGTTCTTC CASSTSGSYNEQFF
TRBJ1-1 few NA 11 TRBV28 TGTGCCAGCAGGGACAGCCCTGAAGCTTTCTTT CASRDSPEAFF
TRBJ2-3 NA NA 15 TRBV7-2 TGTGCCAGCAGCTTAGTGGGCTTGCACACAGATACGCAGTATTTT CASSLVGLHTDTQYF
TRBJ2-7 NA TRBD2 15 TRBV6-6 TGTGCCAGCTCTGGACCGGGACTAGCGGGGGGAGAGCAGTACTTC CASSGPGLAGGEQYF
TRBJ2-1 NA TRBD2 12 TRBV30 TGTGCCTGGAGGCGGGAGGGCAATGAGCAGTTCTTC CAWRREGNEQFF
TRBJ2-3 few NA 17 TRBV11-3 TGTGCCAGCAGCTTAGGGGACTCTGTTATTTCGACTGATACGCAGTATTTT CASSLGDSVISTDTQYF
TRBJ2-1 NA TRBD1 14 TRBV7-8 TGTGCCAGCAGCTTAAGGGGACAGGGTAATGAGCAGTTCTTC CASSLRGQGNEQFF
TRBJ1-5 NA TRBD1 14 TRBV29-1 TGCAGCGTTGGGGACAGGGAACCCAATCAGCCCCAGCATTTT CSVGDREPNQPQHF
TRBJ1-3 NA NA 13 TRBV11-3 TGTGCCAGCAGCTTGAACAGCGGAAACACCATATATTTT CASSLNSGNTIYF
TRBJ2-1 NA NA 14 TRBV29-1 TGCAGCGTGGCCCCCCTGGGGCTTTACAATGAGCAGTTCTTC CSVAPLGLYNEQFF
TRBJ1-1 NA NA 12 TRBV2 TGTGCCAGCACTCGAGGCGCTGATGAAGCTTTCTTT CASTRGADEAFF
TRBJ2-7 NA NA 14 TRBV7-2 TGTGCCAGCAGCCACCCCTCGTATAAGTACGAGCAGTACTTC CASSHPSYKYEQYF
TRBJ2-1 NA TRBD1 16 TRBV5-6 TGTGCCAGCAGCTTGGCCGGGACAGGCTCCTACAATGAGCAGTTCTTC CASSLAGTGSYNEQFF
TRBJ2-1 NA TRBD2 15 TRBV15 TGTGCCACCAGCAGAGGGACTAGCGGACACAATGAGCAGTTCTTC CATSRGTSGHNEQFF
TRBJ1-1 NA TRBD1 13 TRBV18 TGTGCCAGCACGGGACAGCAGAACACTGAAGCTTTCTTT CASTGQQNTEAFF
TRBJ1-1 NA TRBD1 20 TRBV5-5 TGTGCCAGCAGCCGAAAATGGGGACAGGCGACACTACTTCCGAACACTGAAGCTTTCTTT CASSRKWGQATLLPNTEAFF
TRBJ1-2 NA NA 13 TRBV19 TGTGCCAGTACCCCAGGGTTTCACTATGGCTACACCTTC CASTPGFHYGYTF
TRBJ2-6 NA NA 15 TRBV28 TGTGCCAGCAGTTTACAATTCTCTGGGGCCAACGTCCTGACTTTC CASSLQFSGANVLTF
TRBJ2-7 NA NA 12 TRBV5-1 TGCGCCAGCAGCAGAGCAGGGTACGAGCAGTACTTC CASSRAGYEQYF
TRBJ2-2 NA TRBD2 15 TRBV19 TGTGCCAGTAGTATCGGCGGGAGGGGCACCGGGGAGCTGTTTTTT CASSIGGRGTGELFF
TRBJ2-7 NA NA 14 TRBV4-1 TGCGCCAGCAGCCAAACCGACGTGGAGTACGAGCAGTACTTC CASSQTDVEYEQYF
TRBJ1-5 NA TRBD1 14 TRBV19 TGTGCCACCGCGACAGGGGGCGAGGGTCAGCCCCAGCATTTT CATATGGEGQPQHF
TRBJ1-1 NA NA 15 TRBV7-8 TGTGCCAGCAGCCCGCTGGGGGCCATGAACACTGAAGCTTTCTTT CASSPLGAMNTEAFF
TRBJ2-7 NA TRBD2 15 TRBV7-9 TGTGCCAGCATCCAGGTGCCTAGCGGGACCTACGAGCAGTACTTC CASIQVPSGTYEQYF
TRBJ2-1 NA TRBD2 22 TRBV5-1 TGCGCCAGCAGGGTGACCCAGGGGGCGCCCGGACTAGCGGGAGTGGGGGACAATGAGCAGTTCTTC CASRVTQGAPGLAGVGDNEQFF
TRBJ2-7 NA NA 15 TRBV27 TGTGCCAGCAGTCTCAACCGACTCAACCCGGGGGAGCAGTACTTC CASSLNRLNPGEQYF
TRBJ2-7 NA NA 15 TRBV4-1 TGCGCCAGCAGCCAACTGGGGGACTCCTTCTACGAGCAGTACTTC CASSQLGDSFYEQYF
TRBJ2-1 once TRBD2 15 TRBV5-1 TGCGCCAGCAGCTTTTCTCTAGCGGGAGCCGGTGAGCAGTTCTTC CASSFSLAGAGEQFF
TRBJ2-1 NA TRBD2 16 TRBV13 TGTGCCAGCAGCTCAAGACTAGCGGGAACCTTCAATGAGCAGTTCTTC CASSSRLAGTFNEQFF
TRBJ1-2 NA NA 14 TRBV5-1 TGCGCCAGCAGCTTGGAGGGCAGGGGACATGGCTACACCTTC CASSLEGRGHGYTF
TRBJ2-1 NA TRBD1 15 TRBV11-2 TGTGCCAGCAGCATAAGGGACAGGGGTTACAATGAGCAGTTCTTC CASSIRDRGYNEQFF
TRBJ2-7 NA TRBD1 18 TRBV5-1 TGCGCCAGCAGCTTGCCCTCGCCGGGACAGGGATTTTTATACGAGCAGTACTTC CASSLPSPGQGFLYEQYF
TRBJ2-3 NA TRBD1 16 TRBV27 TGTGCCAGCAGTTTTCGGGGCAGGGGGCGCGGAGATACGCAGTATTTT CASSFRGRGRGDTQYF
TRBJ2-3 NA TRBD2 14 TRBV5-1 TGCGCCAGCAGCTTACTAGCGGAAGCAGATACGCAGTATTTT CASSLLAEADTQYF
TRBJ1-2 NA NA 13 TRBV5-1 TGCGCCAGCAGCTTGTCGGGATCGAATGGCTACACCTTC CASSLSGSNGYTF
TRBJ2-2 once NA 15 TRBV5-1 TGCGCCAGCACCCTGGCGGGTATATACACCGGGGAGCTGTTTTTT CASTLAGIYTGELFF
TRBJ2-7 NA TRBD1 13 TRBV7-9 TGTGCCAGCAGCTTTGGACAGGGCTACGAGCAGTACTTC CASSFGQGYEQYF
TRBJ1-1 NA NA 13 TRBV11-2 TGTGCCAGCAGGCGGCCCGAGAACACTGAAGCTTTCTTT CASRRPENTEAFF
TRBJ2-1 NA TRBD1 13 TRBV11-3 TGTGCCAGCAGCTTCACAGGGGACAATGAGCAGTTCTTC CASSFTGDNEQFF
TRBJ1-1 NA TRBD1 12 TRBV6-5 TGTGCCAGCAATCCCAGGGGGACTGAAGCTTTCTTT CASNPRGTEAFF
TRBJ2-3 NA NA 16 TRBV25-1 TGTGCCAGCAGTGGGACTAGAGGGGGTTCGACAGATACGCAGTATTTT CASSGTRGGSTDTQYF
TRBJ1-5 few NA 14 TRBV2 TGTGCCAGCAAACAGCAGGTTAGCAATCAGCCCCAGCATTTT CASKQQVSNQPQHF
TRBJ1-2 NA NA 14 TRBV5-5 TGTGCCAGCAGCGCCTTAACAGGGTCTAATGGCTACACCTTC CASSALTGSNGYTF
TRBJ2-7 NA NA 14 TRBV4-2 TGTGCCAGCAGCCAAGATCAGGGTTCGTACGAGCAGTACTTC CASSQDQGSYEQYF
TRBJ1-5 NA NA 13 TRBV11-2 TGTGCCAGCAGCTTATACAACAATCAGCCCCAGCATTTT CASSLYNNQPQHF
TRBJ2-5 NA NA 13 TRBV19 TGTGCCAGTAGTGGGCCCCGGAAAGAGACCCAGTACTTC CASSGPRKETQYF
TRBJ2-3 NA NA 16 TRBV7-9 TGTGCCAGCAGCAAGCCTGGGACTCCAGACACAGATACGCAGTATTTT CASSKPGTPDTDTQYF
TRBJ2-2 NA TRBD2 19 TRBV19 TGTGCCAGTAGTTCCACCCTGGGGCTAGCGGGAGCAAACACCGGGGAGCTGTTTTTT CASSSTLGLAGANTGELFF
TRBJ2-2 NA NA 15 TRBV19 TGTGCCAGTAGGCACCGGGACAAGAACACCGGGGAGCTGTTTTTT CASRHRDKNTGELFF